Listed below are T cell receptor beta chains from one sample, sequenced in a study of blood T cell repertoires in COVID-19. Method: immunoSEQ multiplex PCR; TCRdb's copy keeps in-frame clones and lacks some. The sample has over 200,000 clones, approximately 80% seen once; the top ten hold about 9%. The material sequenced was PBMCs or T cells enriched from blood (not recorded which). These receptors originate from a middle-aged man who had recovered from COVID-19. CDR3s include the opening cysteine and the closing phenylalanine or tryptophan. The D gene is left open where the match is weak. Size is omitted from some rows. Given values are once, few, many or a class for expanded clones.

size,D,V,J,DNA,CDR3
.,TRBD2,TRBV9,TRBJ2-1,TGTGCCAGCAGCCCCCTCTTGGGAGGGTTCAATGAGCAGTTCTTC,CASSPLLGGFNEQFF
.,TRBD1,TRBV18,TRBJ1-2,TGTGCCAGCTCACCATCCGTCCGCACAGGGGGCGCCGAGACCTTC,CASSPSVRTGGAETF
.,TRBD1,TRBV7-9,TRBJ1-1,TGTGCCAGCAGCCTGGGACAGAAGAACACTGAAGCTTTCTTT,CASSLGQKNTEAFF
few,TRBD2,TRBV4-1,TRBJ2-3,TGCGCCAGCAGCCAAGAAGGGACTAGCGGGGGAACGGATACGCAGTATTTT,CASSQEGTSGGTDTQYF
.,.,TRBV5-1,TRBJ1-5,TGCGCCAGCAGCCCGGGACATGGCTACAATCAGCCCCAGCATTTT,CASSPGHGYNQPQHF
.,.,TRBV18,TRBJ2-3,TGTGCCAGCTCACTCTACAGACAAGATACGCAGTATTTT,CASSLYRQDTQYF
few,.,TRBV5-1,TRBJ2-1,TGCGCCAGCAGCACTGACTCCGCCGGTGAGCAGTTCTTC,CASSTDSAGEQFF
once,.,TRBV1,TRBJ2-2,TGCACCAGCAGCCAAGTTTTCCCTACTAGCGGGAGGGCCTGGGTCACCGGGGAGCTGTTTTTT,CTSSQVFPTSGRAWVTGELFF
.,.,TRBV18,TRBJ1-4,TGTGCCAGCTCACCAAGTCTAGGCGCAACTAATGAAAAACTGTTTTTT,CASSPSLGATNEKLFF
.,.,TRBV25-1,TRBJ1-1,TGTGCCAGCAGTGAATACCCGGCGGCCACTGAAGCTTTCTTT,CASSEYPAATEAFF
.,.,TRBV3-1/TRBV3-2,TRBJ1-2,TGTGCCAGCAGCCCCCGGGGGGGAACCGACCTATATGGCTACACCTTC,CASSPRGGTDLYGYTF
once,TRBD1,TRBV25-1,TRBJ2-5,TGTGCCAGCAGTAAGTCGACAGGGGGCTCAGAGACCCAGTACTTC,CASSKSTGGSETQYF
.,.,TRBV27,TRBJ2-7,TGTGCCAGCAGTTTATCGCGGGACAGCGAGCAGTACTTC,CASSLSRDSEQYF
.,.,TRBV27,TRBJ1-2,TGTGCCAGCAGTTGGTCAGGGAACAACTATGGCTACACCTTC,CASSWSGNNYGYTF
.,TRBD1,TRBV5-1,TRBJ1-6,TGCGCCAGCAGCGTCACAGGGGAGAATTCACCCCTCCACTTT,CASSVTGENSPLHF
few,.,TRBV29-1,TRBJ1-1,TGCAGCGTTGTGGGGCATACTGAAGCTTTCTTT,CSVVGHTEAFF
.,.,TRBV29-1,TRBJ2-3,TGCAGCGAGTCCTTTGCGACAGATACGCAGTATTTT,CSESFATDTQYF
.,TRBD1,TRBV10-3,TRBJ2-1,TGTGCCATCACCCCAGGGACAGAGTCAAATGAGCAGTTCTTC,CAITPGTESNEQFF
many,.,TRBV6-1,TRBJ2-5,TGTGCCAGCAGGGAAGAGAGTAGCGGACTGTACCAAGAGACCCAGTACTTC,CASREESSGLYQETQYF
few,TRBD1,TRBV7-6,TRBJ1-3,TGTGCCAGCAGCTTAGTAACAGGGGCTGGAAACACCATATATTTT,CASSLVTGAGNTIYF
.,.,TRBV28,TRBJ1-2,TGTGCCAGCGTGCGGGAGACTAACTATGGCTACACCTTC,CASVRETNYGYTF
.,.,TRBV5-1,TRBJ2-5,TGCGCCAGCAGCTTTGAGGCGGGTCAAGAGACCCAGTACTTC,CASSFEAGQETQYF
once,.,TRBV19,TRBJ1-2,TGTGCCAGTAGTATGAGTTCAGGGCTCTATGGCTACACCTTC,CASSMSSGLYGYTF
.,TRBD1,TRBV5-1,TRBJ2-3,TGCGCCAGCAGCTTGTGGGACAGGGAGGACGCAGATACGCAGTATTTT,CASSLWDREDADTQYF
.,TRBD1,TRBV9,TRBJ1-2,TGTGCCAGCAGCCACCTTCGGGACAGGGGGCAAGCGGTCGATGGCTACACCTTC,CASSHLRDRGQAVDGYTF
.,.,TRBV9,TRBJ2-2,TGTGCCAGCAGCGCACCGTGGGGCCTGCTGAAAGCCGGGGAGCTGTTTTTT,CASSAPWGLLKAGELFF
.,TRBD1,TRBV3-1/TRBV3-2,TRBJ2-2,TGTGCCAGCAGCACAGACCGCCGGGACAGGGGGCGCACCGGGGAGCTGTTTTTT,CASSTDRRDRGRTGELFF
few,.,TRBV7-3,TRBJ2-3,TGTGCCAGCAGGTCCTCAGGGACAGATACGCAGTATTTT,CASRSSGTDTQYF
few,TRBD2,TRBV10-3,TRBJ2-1,TGTGCCATCAGTGTACTAGCGGGTGAGCAGTTCTTC,CAISVLAGEQFF